The next 10 T cell receptor beta chains were all read from a single sample in a study of T-cell memory formation after mild COVID-19. TCRdb reprocessed the 5' RACE reads with MiXCR, giving one entry per CDR3 protein. The sample holds 170,000 or so distinct CDR3 sequences, about 20% seen once. Sequencing was carried out using PBMCs or a T cell subset sorted from them (not recorded which). These receptors came from an adult woman who had mild COVID-19 (a few samples of this study predate the infection). Cell type and time point are not known.

This clonotype was observed a few times. This chain connects TRBV12-3 or TRBV12-4 to TRBJ2-5, with D possibly being TRBD1 (5 bases). This CDR3 is built from 13 residues. Trimming stripped 0 bases from V and 5 bases from J, with 7 bases between. CDR3 DNA: TGTGCCAGCAGTTTAGCCAGGGTGGAGACCCAGTACTTC. Protein: CASSLARVETQYF.

This clonotype was seen at least ten times. This chain connects TRBV12-3 or TRBV12-4 to TRBJ1-1; D is perhaps TRBD1 (5 bases). This CDR3 has 13 residues. V was shortened by 6 bases and J by 0 bases, with 8 bases between the two germline ends. DNA for the CDR3: TGTGCCAGCAGGCCGGGGGTGAACACTGAAGCTTTCTTT. Translating it yields CASRPGVNTEAFF.

V is TRBV7-8 and J is TRBJ1-4; 7 bases align to TRBD1. Germline loops: CDR1 SGHVS, CDR2 FQNEAQ. J lost 8 bases, V lost 3 bases, and 6 bases had no gene match. The CDR3 is 14 amino acids. In nucleotides, the CDR3 is TGTGCCAGCAGCTTGACAGGGAATTCCGAAAAACTGTTTTTT. This translates into CASSLTGNSEKLFF.

This clonotype was counted a single time. V usage is TRBV24-1 and J usage is TRBJ2-5; TRBD2 is a possible D gene (6 bases). Germline V lookup: CDR1 KGHDR, CDR2 SFDVKD. The germline V and J ends were trimmed by 5 bases and 5 bases, with 20 bases remaining between them. This CDR3 is 16 amino acids long. This CDR3 is CATSAVTSRLGETQYF. CDR3 nucleotide sequence: TGTGCCACCAGTGCCGTGACTAGTCGTTTGGGGGAGACCCAGTACTTC.

The genes are TRBV12-5 and TRBJ2-2; tentatively, D is TRBD2 (6 bases). V gave up 5 bases and J gave up 7 bases, with 11 bases separating them. This CDR3 spans 13 amino acids. Germline V CDR1 and CDR2: LGHNT, FRNRAP. CDR3 residues: CASGPPSVGELFF. The CDR3 region has the DNA TGTGCTAGTGGTCCACCTAGCGTCGGGGAGCTGTTTTTT.

This clonotype has just a few counts. J is TRBJ2-1 and V is TRBV7-2; D is undetermined. Between the trimmed V and J ends, which lost 1 base and 6 bases, there was a span of 13 bases. Germline CDR1 and CDR2: SGHTA and FQGNSA. The CDR3 extends over 15 amino acids. The CDR3 protein is CASSLELDPFNEQFF. CDR3 coding DNA: TGTGCCAGCAGCTTAGAGTTAGACCCATTCAATGAGCAGTTCTTC.

This clonotype was recorded a few times. The V and J genes are TRBV3-1 and TRBJ2-3; D ambiguous. The germline V and J ends were trimmed by 2 bases and 6 bases, with 9 bases remaining between them. This CDR3 contains 13 residues. CDR1 LGHDT and CDR2 YNNKEL come from the germline V gene (reference sequence). The CDR3 reads CASSQYTLDTQYF. In DNA, the CDR3 is TGTGCCAGCAGCCAATATACCCTTGATACGCAGTATTTT.

For this clonotype: One end of the junction fails to match germline, which may point to a read error. This chain joins TRBV7-9 and TRBJ1-1; D not resolved. Germline loops: CDR1 SEHNR, CDR2 FQNEAQ (reference sequence). The length of the CDR3 is 13 residues. The CDR3 here is CASSLGSNTEAFF. The DNA for the CDR3 is TGTGCCAGCAGTTTAGGGAGTAACACTGAAGCTTTCTTT.

There are a few counts of this clonotype. The genes are TRBV20-1 and TRBJ2-1; 10 positions match TRBD1. Per germline, CDR1 DFQATT and CDR2 SNEGSKA (reference sequence). This CDR3 region has 20 residues. Trimming took 0 bases from V and 2 from J; bases not matched to a gene: 16. CDR3 nucleotides: TGCAGTGCTAGAGATTGGTCGGGACAGGGGACCACACTCACCTACAATGAGCAGTTCTTC. It translates to CSARDWSGQGTTLTYNEQFF.

This clonotype was counted a few times. CDR3 sequence: CASSTGTSPGEQYF. The CDR3 DNA is TGTGCCAGCAGCACCGGGACTAGCCCTGGGGAGCAGTACTTC. The chain recombines TRBV7-6 with TRBJ2-7; 9 bases align to TRBD2. Per the germline V gene, CDR1 is SGHVS and CDR2 is FNYEAQ. V was pared by 5 bases and J by 7 bases, with 9 bases of the junction left unmatched. The CDR3 consists of 14 residues. The entire variable domain, with the rest obtained from reference TRBV7-6 and TRBJ2-7, is as follows: GAGVSQSPRYKVTKRGQDVALRCDPISGHVSLYWYRQALGQGPEFLTYFNYEAQQDKSGLPNDRFSAERPEGSISTLTIQRTEQRDSAMYRCASSTGTSPGEQYFGPGTRLTVT.